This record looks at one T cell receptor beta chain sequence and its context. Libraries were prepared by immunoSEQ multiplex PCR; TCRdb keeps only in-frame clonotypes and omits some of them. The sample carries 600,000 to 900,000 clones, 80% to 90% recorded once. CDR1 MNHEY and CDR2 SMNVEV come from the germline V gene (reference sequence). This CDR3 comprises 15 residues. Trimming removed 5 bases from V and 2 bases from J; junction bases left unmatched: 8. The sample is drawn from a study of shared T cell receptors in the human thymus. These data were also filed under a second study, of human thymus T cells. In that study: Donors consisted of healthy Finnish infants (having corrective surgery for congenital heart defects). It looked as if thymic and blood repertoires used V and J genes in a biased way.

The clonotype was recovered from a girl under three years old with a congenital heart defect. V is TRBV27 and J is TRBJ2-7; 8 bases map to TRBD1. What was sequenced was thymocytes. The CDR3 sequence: CASSLSRTGTYEQYF. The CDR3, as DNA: TGTGCCAGCAGTCTCTCACGGACAGGGACCTACGAGCAGTACTTC.